This T cell receptor beta chain was recovered during a study of vaccination effects on CD4 cells after COVID-19. Turning to the study itself: Following the second dose by a median of 72 days, the post-vaccine samples were obtained. Study results and limitations: In the study, convalescent patients were few, and early post-infection timepoints were absent. Long after vaccination, the clones induced by infection and by vaccine shrank markedly in size.

Using viral peptide pools, the ViraFEST assay grew out antigen-specific CD4+ T cells prior to sequencing. Culturing for nine to ten days preceded CD4+ T cell isolation. BNT162b2 vaccine or mRNA-1273 vaccine was given to participants in two doses. The vaccine recipients had no prior SARS-CoV-2 infection, with negative nucleocapsid antibodies. This clone was observed a few times. The antigen is undetermined. Germline V gene sequence: CDR1 SGHNT, CDR2 YYREEE (reference sequence). V lost 4 bases to trimming and J lost 0 bases; unmatched junction nucleotides: 11. The CDR3 has 18 amino acids. TCRdb's table, derived via immunoSEQ multiplex PCR, lists solely in-frame clones and lacks some. Here the sample spans over 80,000 clones, roughly 80% being singletons.

The chain recombines TRBV5-4 with TRBJ1-1; 11 positions match TRBD1. The source is a human donor who received a COVID-19 vaccine. The material was CD4+ T cells from PBMCs cultured with HCoV-OC43 spike peptides, obtained after COVID-19 vaccination. Subset meaning: HCoV-OC43 spike overlapping peptide pool stimulation. The chain's CDR3 is CASSANGQGAWMNTEAFF. The CDR3 bases are TGTGCCAGCAGCGCAAACGGACAGGGGGCTTGGATGAACACTGAAGCTTTCTTT.